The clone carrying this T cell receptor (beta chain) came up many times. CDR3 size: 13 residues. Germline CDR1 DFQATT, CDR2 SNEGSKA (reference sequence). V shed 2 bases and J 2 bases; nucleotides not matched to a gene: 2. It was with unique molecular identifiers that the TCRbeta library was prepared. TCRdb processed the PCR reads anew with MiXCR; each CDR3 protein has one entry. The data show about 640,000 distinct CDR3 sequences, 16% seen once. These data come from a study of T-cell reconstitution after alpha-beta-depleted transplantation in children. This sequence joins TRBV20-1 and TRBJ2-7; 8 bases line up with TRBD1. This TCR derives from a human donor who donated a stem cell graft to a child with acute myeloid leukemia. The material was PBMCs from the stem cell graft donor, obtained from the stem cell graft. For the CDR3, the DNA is TGCAGTGCTAGATTGACAGGGGCCTACGAGCAGTACGTC. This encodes CSARLTGAYEQYV.